This T cell receptor beta chain derives from a study of response to subunit inactivated influenza vaccine. General observations from the study: New T cells are recruited in small numbers by each seasonal influenza vaccination, according to the authors' suggestion.

Using its own MiXCR run on the RT-PCR reads, TCRdb lists one record per CDR3 protein. The table lists roughly 650,000 distinct CDR3 sequences, 14% of them singletons. Per germline, CDR1 MNHEY and CDR2 SVGEGT. V dropped 4 bases and J dropped 8 bases, with 11 bases sitting between them. The length of the CDR3 is 12 residues. In regard to this clonotype: Its antigen remains unknown.

The sample consisted of PBMCs from blood, taken approximately 15 days before vaccination. This chain joins TRBV6-2 or TRBV6-3 and TRBJ1-1; D possibly corresponds to TRBD1 (5 bases). This sequence originates from a man aged 50 to 59 who received an inactivated influenza vaccine. The CDR3 DNA is TGTGCCAGCAGTTTGGGGTACAGGGAAGCTTTCTTT. Translating it yields CASSLGYREAFF.